Judged by abundance, the clone carrying this TCR beta chain is large (0.1 to 1%). This beta chain slipped into a library made for alpha chains as a stray read, so its size is not meaningful. Stated time point: sample taken at primary tumor resection. Germline CDR1 and CDR2: LGHNA and YSLEER. V lost 4 bases and J lost 0; bases outside the gene matches: 7. This CDR3 has 18 residues. The data originate from a study of spatial heterogeneity in lung cancer. From the 5' RACE reads, TCRdb called clonotypes with MiXCR, one entry per CDR3 protein. The table shows 500 or so distinct CDR3 sequences, with 6% to 6.5% occurring only once.

The source is a female donor with early-stage non-small cell lung cancer. The material sequenced was normal lung tissue next to the tumor, taken at surgery. This chain connects TRBV4-3 to TRBJ2-3, with TRBD2 identical over 13 bases. Here the CDR3 reads CASSRGTSGVLSTDTQYF. The DNA of the CDR3 is TGCGCCAGCAGCCGTGGGACTAGCGGGGTTCTAAGCACAGATACGCAGTATTTT.